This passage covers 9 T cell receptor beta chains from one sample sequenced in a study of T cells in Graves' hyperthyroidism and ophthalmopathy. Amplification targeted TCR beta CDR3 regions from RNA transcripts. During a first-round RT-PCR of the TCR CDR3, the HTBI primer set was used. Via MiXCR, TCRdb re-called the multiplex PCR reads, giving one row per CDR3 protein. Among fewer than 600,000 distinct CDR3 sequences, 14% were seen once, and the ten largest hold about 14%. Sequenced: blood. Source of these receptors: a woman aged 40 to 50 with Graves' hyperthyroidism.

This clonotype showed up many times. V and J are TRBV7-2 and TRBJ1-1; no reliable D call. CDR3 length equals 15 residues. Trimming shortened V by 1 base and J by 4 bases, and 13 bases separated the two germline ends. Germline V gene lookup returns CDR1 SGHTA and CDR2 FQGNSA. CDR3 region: CASSLDPGRATEAFF. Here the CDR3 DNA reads TGTGCCAGCAGCTTAGATCCTGGCAGAGCCACTGAAGCTTTCTTT.

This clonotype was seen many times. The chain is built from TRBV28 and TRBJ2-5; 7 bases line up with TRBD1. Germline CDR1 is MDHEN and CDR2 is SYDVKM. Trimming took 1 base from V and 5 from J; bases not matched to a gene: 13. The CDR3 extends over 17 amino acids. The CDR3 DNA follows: TGTGCCAGCAGTTTATCCTGGGGTTGGGACAGTAGCGAGACCCAGTACTTC. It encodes CASSLSWGWDSSETQYF.

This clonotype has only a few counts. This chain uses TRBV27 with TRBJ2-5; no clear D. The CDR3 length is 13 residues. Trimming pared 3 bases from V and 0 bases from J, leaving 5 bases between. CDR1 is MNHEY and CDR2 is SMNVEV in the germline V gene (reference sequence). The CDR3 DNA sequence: TGTGCCAGCAGTTTTTTTGACCAAGAGACCCAGTACTTC. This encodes CASSFFDQETQYF.

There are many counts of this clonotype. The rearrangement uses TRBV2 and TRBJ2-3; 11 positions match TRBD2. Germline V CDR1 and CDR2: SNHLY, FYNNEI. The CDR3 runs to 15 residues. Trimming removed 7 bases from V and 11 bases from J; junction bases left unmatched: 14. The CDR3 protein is CASIYLAGGADGQYF. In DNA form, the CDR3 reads TGTGCCAGCATCTACCTAGCGGGAGGAGCAGATGGGCAGTATTTT.

The CDR3 protein is CASSVGAGLYEQYF. The CDR3 bases are TGTGCCAGCAGCGTAGGGGCAGGGTTATACGAGCAGTACTTC. The rearrangement links TRBV9 to TRBJ2-7; tentatively, D is TRBD1 (5 bases). Germline V gives CDR1 SGDLS, CDR2 YYNGEE. The V end lost 0 bases, the J end lost 4 bases, and 11 bases lay between the germline ends. The CDR3 extends over 14 amino acids.

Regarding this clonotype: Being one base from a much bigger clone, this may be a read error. The CDR3 sequence: CVWSLGQGPYEQYF. DNA for the CDR3: TGTGTCTGGAGCCTCGGACAGGGGCCCTACGAGCAGTACTTC. The V and J genes are TRBV30 and TRBJ2-7; TRBD1 matches at 9 bases. CDR3 length: 14 amino acids. Germline V gives CDR1 GTSNPN, CDR2 SVGIG (reference sequence).

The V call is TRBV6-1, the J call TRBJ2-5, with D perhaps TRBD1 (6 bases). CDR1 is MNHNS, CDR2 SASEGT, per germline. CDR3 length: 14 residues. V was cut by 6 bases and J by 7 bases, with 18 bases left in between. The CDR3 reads CASRDSRGLGTQYF. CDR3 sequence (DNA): TGTGCCAGCAGGGACAGCCGGGGATTGGGGACCCAGTACTTC.

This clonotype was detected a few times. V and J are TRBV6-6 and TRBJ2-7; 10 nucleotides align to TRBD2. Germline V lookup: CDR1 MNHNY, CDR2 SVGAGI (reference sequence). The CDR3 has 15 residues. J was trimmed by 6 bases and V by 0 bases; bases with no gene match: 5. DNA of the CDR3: TGTGCCAGCAGTTACTCGGCTAGCGGGAGCGGCGAGCAGTACTTC. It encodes CASSYSASGSGEQYF.

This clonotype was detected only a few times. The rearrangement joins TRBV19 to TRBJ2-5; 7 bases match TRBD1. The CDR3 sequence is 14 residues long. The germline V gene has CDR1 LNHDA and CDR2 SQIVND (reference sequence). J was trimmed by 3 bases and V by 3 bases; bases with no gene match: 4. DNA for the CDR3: TGTGCCAGTAGTATGGGACAGCCGAAAGAGACCCAGTACTTC. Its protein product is CASSMGQPKETQYF.